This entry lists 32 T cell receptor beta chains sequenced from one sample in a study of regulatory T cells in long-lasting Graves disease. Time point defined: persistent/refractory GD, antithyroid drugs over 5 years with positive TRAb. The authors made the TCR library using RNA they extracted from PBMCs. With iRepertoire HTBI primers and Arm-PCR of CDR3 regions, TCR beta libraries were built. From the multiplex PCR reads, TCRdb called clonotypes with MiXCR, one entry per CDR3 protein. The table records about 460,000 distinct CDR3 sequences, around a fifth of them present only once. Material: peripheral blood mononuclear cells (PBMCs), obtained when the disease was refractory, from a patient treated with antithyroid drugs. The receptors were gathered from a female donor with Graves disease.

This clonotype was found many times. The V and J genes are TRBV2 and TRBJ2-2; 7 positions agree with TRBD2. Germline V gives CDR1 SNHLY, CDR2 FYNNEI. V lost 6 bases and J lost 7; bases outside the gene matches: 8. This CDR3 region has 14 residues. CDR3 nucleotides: TGTGCCAGCAGAGGACGGGAGGCGTACGGGGAGCTGTTTTTT. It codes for CASRGREAYGELFF.

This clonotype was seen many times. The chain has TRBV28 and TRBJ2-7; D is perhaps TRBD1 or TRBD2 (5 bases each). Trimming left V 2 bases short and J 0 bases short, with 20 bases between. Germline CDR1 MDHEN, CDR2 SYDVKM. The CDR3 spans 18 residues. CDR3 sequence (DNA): TGTGCCAGCAGTTTACTTTGGGGGTATGAGGGGAGCTCCTACGAGCAGTACTTC. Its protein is CASSLLWGYEGSSYEQYF.

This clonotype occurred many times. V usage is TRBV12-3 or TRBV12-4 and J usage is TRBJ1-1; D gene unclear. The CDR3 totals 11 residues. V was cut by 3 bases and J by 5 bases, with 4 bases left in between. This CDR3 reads CASSFWTEAFF. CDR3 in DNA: TGTGCCAGCAGTTTTTGGACTGAAGCTTTCTTT.

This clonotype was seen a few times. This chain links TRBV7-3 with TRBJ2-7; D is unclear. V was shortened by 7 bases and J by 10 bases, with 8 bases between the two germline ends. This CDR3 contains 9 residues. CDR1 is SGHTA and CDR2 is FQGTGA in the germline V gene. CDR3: CASTLRQYF. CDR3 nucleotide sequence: TGTGCCAGCACGTTAAGACAGTACTTC.

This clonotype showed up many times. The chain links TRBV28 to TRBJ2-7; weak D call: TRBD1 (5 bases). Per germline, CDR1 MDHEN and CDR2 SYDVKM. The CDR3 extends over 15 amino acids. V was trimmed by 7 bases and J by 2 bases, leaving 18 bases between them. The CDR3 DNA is TGTGCCAGCAACCTCCTGGGGCAAGCCCCCTACGAGCAGTACTTC. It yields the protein CASNLLGQAPYEQYF.

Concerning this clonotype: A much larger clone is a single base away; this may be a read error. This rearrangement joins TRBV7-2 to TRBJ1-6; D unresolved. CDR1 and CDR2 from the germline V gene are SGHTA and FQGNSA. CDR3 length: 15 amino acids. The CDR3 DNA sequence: TGTGCCAGCAGCTCACGGAGCTCCTATAATTCACCCCTCCGCTTT. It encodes CASSSRSSYNSPLRF.

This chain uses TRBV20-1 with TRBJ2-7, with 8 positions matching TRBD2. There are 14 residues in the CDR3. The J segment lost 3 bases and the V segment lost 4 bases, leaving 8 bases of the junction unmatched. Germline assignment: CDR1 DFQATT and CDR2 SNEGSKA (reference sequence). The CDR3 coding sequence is TGCAGTGCTAAACCGGGACTAGTAGGCTACGAGCAGTACTTC. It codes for CSAKPGLVGYEQYF.

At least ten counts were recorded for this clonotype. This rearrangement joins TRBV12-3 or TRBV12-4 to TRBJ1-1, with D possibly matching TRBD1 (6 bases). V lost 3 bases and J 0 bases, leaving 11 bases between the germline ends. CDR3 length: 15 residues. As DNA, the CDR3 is TGTGCCAGCAGTTTCGGGGGCTCCCTGAACACTGAAGCTTTCTTT. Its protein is CASSFGGSLNTEAFF.

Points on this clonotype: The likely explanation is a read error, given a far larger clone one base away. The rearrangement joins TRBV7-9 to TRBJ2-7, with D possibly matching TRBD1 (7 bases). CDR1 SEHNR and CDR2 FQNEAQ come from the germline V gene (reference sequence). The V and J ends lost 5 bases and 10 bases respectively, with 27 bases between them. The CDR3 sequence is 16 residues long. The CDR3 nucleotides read TGTGCCAGCAGCCAGGCCGGGACAGAGAGGGGGGAGGCCCAGTACTTC. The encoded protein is CASSQAGTERGEAQYF.

The CDR3 is CSARGAPAPNYGYTF. CDR3 bases: TGCAGTGCTAGGGGGGCTCCAGCCCCTAACTATGGCTACACCTTC. The V call is TRBV20-1, the J call TRBJ1-2, with D maybe TRBD1 (6 bases). The length of the CDR3 is 15 residues. The V and J ends lost 3 bases and 0 bases respectively, with 14 bases between them. Germline CDR1 reads DFQATT; CDR2 reads SNEGSKA (reference sequence).

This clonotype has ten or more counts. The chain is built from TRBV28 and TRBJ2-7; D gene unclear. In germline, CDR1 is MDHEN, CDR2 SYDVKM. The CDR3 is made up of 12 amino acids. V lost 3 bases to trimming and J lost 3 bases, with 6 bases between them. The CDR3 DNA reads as TGTGCCAGCAGTTTTATTTTCTACGAGCAGTACTTC. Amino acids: CASSFIFYEQYF.

For the CDR3, the DNA is TGTGCCAGCAGCCCTCGGGACTTTAAAGGGGAGACCCAGTACTTC. This gives the protein CASSPRDFKGETQYF. This chain joins TRBV7-6 and TRBJ2-5, with a weak D call TRBD2 (6 bases). Trimming removed 5 bases from V and 5 bases from J, with 18 bases in between. This CDR3 has 15 residues. Germline V gene lookup returns CDR1 SGHVS and CDR2 FNYEAQ.

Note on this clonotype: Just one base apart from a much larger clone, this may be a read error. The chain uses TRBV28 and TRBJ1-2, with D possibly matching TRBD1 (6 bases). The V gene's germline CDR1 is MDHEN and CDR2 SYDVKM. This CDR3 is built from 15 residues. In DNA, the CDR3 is TGTGCCAGCAGTTTATTCCCGCAGTTTGGGGGCGGCTACGCCTTC. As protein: CASSLFPQFGGGYAF.

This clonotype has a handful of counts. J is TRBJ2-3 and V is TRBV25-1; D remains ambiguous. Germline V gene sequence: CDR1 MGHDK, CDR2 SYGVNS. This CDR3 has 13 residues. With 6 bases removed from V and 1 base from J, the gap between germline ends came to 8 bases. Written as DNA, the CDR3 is TGTGCCAGCAGAACCCAGGGCACAGATACGCAGTATTTT. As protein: CASRTQGTDTQYF.

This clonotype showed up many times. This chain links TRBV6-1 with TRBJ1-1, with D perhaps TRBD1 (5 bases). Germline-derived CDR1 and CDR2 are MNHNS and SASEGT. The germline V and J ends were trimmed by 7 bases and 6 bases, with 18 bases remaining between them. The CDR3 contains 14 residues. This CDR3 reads CASNSIRVRAEAFF. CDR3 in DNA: TGTGCCAGCAACTCGATCAGGGTCAGGGCTGAAGCTTTCTTT.

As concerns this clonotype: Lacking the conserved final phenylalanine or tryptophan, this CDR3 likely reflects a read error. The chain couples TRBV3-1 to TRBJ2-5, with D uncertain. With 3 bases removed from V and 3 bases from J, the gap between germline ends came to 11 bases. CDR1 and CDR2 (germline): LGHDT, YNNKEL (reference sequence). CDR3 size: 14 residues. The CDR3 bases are TGTGCCAGCAGCCATTTCGGTTCGGAAGAGACCCAGTACTAC. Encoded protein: CASSHFGSEETQYY.

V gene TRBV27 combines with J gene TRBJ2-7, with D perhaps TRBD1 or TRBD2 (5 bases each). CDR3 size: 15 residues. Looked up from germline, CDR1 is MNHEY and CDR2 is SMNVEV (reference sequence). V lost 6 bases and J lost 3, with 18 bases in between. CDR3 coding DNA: TGTGCCAGCAGCCCCGGGGCAGGGAGATTCTACGAGCAGTACTTC. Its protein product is CASSPGAGRFYEQYF.

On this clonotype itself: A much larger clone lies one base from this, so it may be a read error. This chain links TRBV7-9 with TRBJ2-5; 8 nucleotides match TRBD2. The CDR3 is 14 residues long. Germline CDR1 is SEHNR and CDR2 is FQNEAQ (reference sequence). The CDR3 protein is CGSSSGTSQETQYF. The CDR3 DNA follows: TGTGGCAGCAGCTCAGGGACTAGTCAAGAGACCCAGTACTTC.

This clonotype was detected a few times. The CDR3 region has the DNA TGTGCCAGCAGTTTCGACAGGGTGTCCTACAATGAGCAGTTCTTC. It specifies CASSFDRVSYNEQFF. The V gene is TRBV12-3 or TRBV12-4, the J gene TRBJ2-1; 7 bases agree with TRBD1. V lost 3 bases and J lost 1; bases outside the gene matches: 3. The CDR3 consists of 15 residues.

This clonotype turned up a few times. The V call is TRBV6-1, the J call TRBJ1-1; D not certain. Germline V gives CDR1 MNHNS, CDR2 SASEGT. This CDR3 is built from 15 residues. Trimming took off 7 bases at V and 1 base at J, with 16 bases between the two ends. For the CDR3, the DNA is TGTGCCAGCACCCCAGAGGGCTTAGCGAACACTGAAGCTTTCTTT. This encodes CASTPEGLANTEAFF.

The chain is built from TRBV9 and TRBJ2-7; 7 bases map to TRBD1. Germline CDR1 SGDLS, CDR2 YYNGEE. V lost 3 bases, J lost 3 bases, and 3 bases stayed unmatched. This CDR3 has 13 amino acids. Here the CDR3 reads CASSDDRDYEQYF. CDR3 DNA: TGTGCCAGCAGCGATGACAGGGACTACGAGCAGTACTTC.

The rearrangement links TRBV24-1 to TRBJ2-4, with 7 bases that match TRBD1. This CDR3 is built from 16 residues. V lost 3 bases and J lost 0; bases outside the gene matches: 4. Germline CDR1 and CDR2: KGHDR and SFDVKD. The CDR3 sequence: CATSDGTELAKNIQYF. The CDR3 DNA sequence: TGTGCCACCAGTGATGGGACAGAACTAGCCAAAAACATTCAGTACTTC.

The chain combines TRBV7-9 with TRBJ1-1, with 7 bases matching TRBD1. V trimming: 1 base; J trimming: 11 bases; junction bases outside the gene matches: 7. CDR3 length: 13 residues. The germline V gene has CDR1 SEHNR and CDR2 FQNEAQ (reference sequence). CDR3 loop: CASSLGGQFGAFF. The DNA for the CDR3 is TGTGCCAGCAGCTTAGGGGGACAGTTCGGGGCTTTCTTT.

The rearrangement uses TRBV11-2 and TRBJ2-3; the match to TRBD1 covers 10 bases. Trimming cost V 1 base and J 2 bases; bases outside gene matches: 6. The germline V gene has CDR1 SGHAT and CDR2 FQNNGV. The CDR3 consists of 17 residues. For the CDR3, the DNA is TGTGCCAGCAGCTTAGGGTGGGACAGGGGCCACACAGATACGCAGTATTTT. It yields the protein CASSLGWDRGHTDTQYF. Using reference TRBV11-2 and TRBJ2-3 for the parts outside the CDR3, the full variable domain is EAGVAQSPRYKIIEKRQSVAFWCNPISGHATLYWYQQILGQGPKLLIQFQNNGVVDDSQLPKDRFSAERLKGVDSTLKIQPAKLEDSAVYLCASSLGWDRGHTDTQYFGPGTRLTVL.

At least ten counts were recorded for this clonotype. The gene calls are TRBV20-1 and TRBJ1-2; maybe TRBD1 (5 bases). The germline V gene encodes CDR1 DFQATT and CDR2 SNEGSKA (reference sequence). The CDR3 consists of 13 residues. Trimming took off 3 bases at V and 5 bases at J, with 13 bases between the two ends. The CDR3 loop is CSASGREEYGYTF. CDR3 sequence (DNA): TGCAGTGCTAGTGGCAGGGAGGAGTATGGCTACACCTTC.

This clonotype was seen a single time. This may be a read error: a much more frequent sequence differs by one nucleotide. CDR3 nucleotide sequence: TGTGCCAGCACGATTGGTGGGAACACCGGGGAGCTGTTTTTT. Protein sequence: CASTIGGNTGELFF. The chain has TRBV27 and TRBJ2-2, with D uncertain. The V end lost 7 bases, the J end lost 1 base, and 10 bases lay between the germline ends. Germline V gene data show CDR1 as MNHEY and CDR2 as SMNVEV (reference sequence). The CDR3 covers 14 residues.

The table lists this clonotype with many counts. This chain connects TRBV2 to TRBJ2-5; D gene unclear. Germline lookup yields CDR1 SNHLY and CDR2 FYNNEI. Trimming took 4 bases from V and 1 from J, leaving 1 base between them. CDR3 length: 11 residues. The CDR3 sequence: CASSAQETQYF. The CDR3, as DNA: TGTGCCAGCAGTGCCCAAGAGACCCAGTACTTC. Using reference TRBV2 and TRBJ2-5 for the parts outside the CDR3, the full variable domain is EPEVTQTPSHQVTQMGQEVILRCVPISNHLYFYWYRQILGQKVEFLVSFYNNEISEKSEIFDDQFSVERPDGSNFTLKIRSTKLEDSAMYFCASSAQETQYFGPGTRLLVL.

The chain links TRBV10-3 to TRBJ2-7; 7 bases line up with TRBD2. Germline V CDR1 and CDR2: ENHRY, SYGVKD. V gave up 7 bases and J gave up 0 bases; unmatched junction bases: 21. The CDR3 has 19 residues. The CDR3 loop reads CAIKAGDGTTPQGSYEQYF. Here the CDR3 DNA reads TGTGCCATCAAGGCGGGGGACGGGACTACGCCCCAAGGCTCCTACGAGCAGTACTTC.

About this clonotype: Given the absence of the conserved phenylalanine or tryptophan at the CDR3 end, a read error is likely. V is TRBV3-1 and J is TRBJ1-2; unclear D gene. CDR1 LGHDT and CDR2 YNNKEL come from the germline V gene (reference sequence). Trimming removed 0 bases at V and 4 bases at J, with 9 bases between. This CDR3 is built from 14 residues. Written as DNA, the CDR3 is TGTGCCAGCAGCCAAGATCAGGCAGCCTATGGCTACACCCTC. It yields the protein CASSQDQAAYGYTL.

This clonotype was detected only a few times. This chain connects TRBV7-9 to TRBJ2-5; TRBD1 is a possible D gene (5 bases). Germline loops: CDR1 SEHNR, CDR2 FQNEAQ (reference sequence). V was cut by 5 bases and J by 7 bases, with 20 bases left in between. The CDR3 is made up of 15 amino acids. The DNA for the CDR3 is TGTGCCAGCAGCCCATATGACAGTTCTGGCAGGACCCAGTACTTC. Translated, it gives CASSPYDSSGRTQYF.

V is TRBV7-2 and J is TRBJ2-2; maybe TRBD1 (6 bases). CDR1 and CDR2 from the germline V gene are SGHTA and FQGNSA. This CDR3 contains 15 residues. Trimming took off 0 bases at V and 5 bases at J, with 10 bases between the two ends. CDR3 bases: TGTGCCAGCAGCTTAGCCGGGACACCGACCGGGGAGCTGTTTTTT. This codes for CASSLAGTPTGELFF. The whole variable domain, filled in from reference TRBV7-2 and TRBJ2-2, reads GAGVSQSPSNKVTEKGKDVELRCDPISGHTALYWYRQSLGQGLEFLIYFQGNSAPDKSGLPSDRFSAERTGGSVSTLTIQRTQQEDSAVYLCASSLAGTPTGELFFGEGSRLTVL.

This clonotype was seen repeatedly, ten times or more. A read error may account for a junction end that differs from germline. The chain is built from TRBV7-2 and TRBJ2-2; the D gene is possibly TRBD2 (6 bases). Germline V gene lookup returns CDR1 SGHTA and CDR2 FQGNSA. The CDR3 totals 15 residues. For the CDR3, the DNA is TGCGCCAGCAGCTTCGGAGGGACGAACACCGGGGAGCTGTTTTTT. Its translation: CASSFGGTNTGELFF.